Reported below is one T cell receptor beta chain. Its antigen is still unknown. This entry belongs to a study of pediatric ulcerative colitis. Notes on the study in general: Blood-derived T cells may be present in rectal pinch biopsies. Substantially fewer templates came from a couple of patients' blood samples. Repertoires came from total lymphocyte DNA, so rare subsets like regulatory T cells may be missed. In rectum, acute severe colitis had expanded clones and less diversity.

Sequencing used immunoSEQ multiplex PCR; TCRdb keeps in-frame clones, though not all of them. The table shows 30,000 or so clones, with about 81% occurring only once. Rectal tissue came from one to two pinch biopsies taken at colonoscopy. This TCR was recovered from a boy aged 5-17 years with mild ulcerative colitis. The sample comprised gut tissue.

CDR3 in amino acids: CASSLGQGRYF. The CDR3 bases are TGCGCCAGCAGCTTGGGACAGGGTCGGTATTTT. The genes are TRBV5-1 and TRBJ2-3; TRBD1 matches 7 bases. V dropped 0 bases and J dropped 14; count of bases not matched to a gene: 3. The CDR3 is 11 residues long. The germline V gene encodes CDR1 SGHRS and CDR2 YFSETQ.